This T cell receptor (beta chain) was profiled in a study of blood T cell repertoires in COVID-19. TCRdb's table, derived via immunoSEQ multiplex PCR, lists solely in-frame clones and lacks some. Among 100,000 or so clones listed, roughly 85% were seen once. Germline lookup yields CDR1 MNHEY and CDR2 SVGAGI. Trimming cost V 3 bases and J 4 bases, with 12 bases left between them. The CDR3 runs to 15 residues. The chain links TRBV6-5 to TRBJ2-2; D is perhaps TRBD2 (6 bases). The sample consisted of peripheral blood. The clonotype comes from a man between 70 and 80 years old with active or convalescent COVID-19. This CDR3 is CASSYELAVTGELFF. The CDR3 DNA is TGTGCCAGCAGTTATGAACTAGCAGTCACCGGGGAGCTGTTTTTT.